A single sample gave rise to the 32 T cell receptor beta chains below, sequenced in a study of T cell repertoires in cytomegalovirus infection (dated by TCRdb to between 2018 and 2021). Instrument on record: Illumina HiSeq 1500. The raw public data were reprocessed by TCRdb itself: fastp quality trimming at Q25, MiXCR clonotype calling, in-frame beta chains only. Rows with a matching CDR3 protein are joined into one entry that keeps the most common DNA and genes. The sample yields roughly 600,000 distinct CDR3 sequences; 24% were counted once. Of the sample, roughly 8% falls within the top ten clones. Sequences were obtained from CD8+ T cells from PBMCs. The receptors here all came from a human donor in good health (CMV status not recorded). Some clones in this sample may be carry-over from other donors' samples.

In the case of this clonotype: This may arise from a read error, as a much more abundant clone is one base away. The V gene is TRBV5-5, the J gene TRBJ1-1; D possibly corresponds to TRBD1 (5 bases). CDR1 is SGHKS and CDR2 is YYEKEE in the germline V gene (reference sequence). The length of the CDR3 is 14 residues. The CDR3 coding sequence is TGTGCCAGCAGCTTTCTCAGGGTGAACTCTGAAGCTTTCTTT. Its protein product is CASSFLRVNSEAFF.

This clonotype was detected ten times or more. CDR3 amino acids: CASSFPFNGLNNEKLFF. DNA for the CDR3: TGTGCCAGCAGCTTTCCTTTCAACGGCCTGAATAATGAAAAACTGTTTTTT. The chain carries TRBV7-6 and TRBJ1-4; D unresolved. The CDR3 extends over 17 amino acids. The V gene lost 3 bases and the J gene lost 4 bases, with 18 bases spanning the gap. Looked up from germline, CDR1 is SGHVS and CDR2 is FNYEAQ.

This clonotype occurred a few times. The gene calls are TRBV29-1 and TRBJ2-7, with TRBD1 identical over 9 bases. The CDR3 covers 14 residues. The V and J ends lost 3 bases and 2 bases, in that order; junction bases with no gene match: 5. Germline assignment: CDR1 SQVTM and CDR2 ANQGSEA. CDR3 protein: CSVEGTGSTYEQYF. CDR3 sequence (DNA): TGCAGCGTTGAGGGGACAGGGTCAACCTACGAGCAGTACTTC.

The chain uses TRBV2 and TRBJ1-2; 9 nucleotides agree with TRBD1. CDR3 size: 12 residues. Losses at the gene ends were 11 bases for V and 6 bases for J; bases not matched to a gene: 7. Germline CDR1 is SNHLY and CDR2 is FYNNEI. The CDR3 loop is CAGRDRDNGYTF. DNA for the CDR3: TGTGCCGGCCGGGACAGGGATAATGGCTACACCTTC.

The sample holds many counts of this clonotype. This chain joins TRBV20-1 and TRBJ1-5, with D possibly being TRBD1 (5 bases). Germline CDR1 and CDR2: DFQATT and SNEGSKA (reference sequence). V was cut by 3 bases and J by 0 bases, with 9 bases left in between. CDR3 length: 14 amino acids. The CDR3: CSASEGFSNQPQHF. Written as DNA, the CDR3 is TGCAGTGCTAGCGAGGGGTTTAGCAATCAGCCCCAGCATTTT.

This clonotype was picked up a small number of times. J is TRBJ2-1 and V is TRBV2; no definite D call. CDR1 and CDR2 (germline): SNHLY, FYNNEI. This CDR3 is built from 13 residues. V lost 3 bases and J 9 bases, leaving 12 bases between the germline ends. CDR3 amino acids: CASSEGRVTEQFF. Written as DNA, the CDR3 is TGTGCCAGCAGTGAGGGAAGGGTCACTGAGCAGTTCTTC.

The J gene is TRBJ2-3, the V gene TRBV7-9, with 12 nucleotides matching TRBD1. The V segment lost 5 bases and the J segment 4 bases; nucleotides outside the gene matches: 10. CDR1 is SEHNR, CDR2 FQNEAQ, per germline (reference sequence). The CDR3 runs 17 residues. The CDR3 DNA reads as TGTGCCAGCAGCCCCCCCCGGGACAGGGGGCGAGCAGATACGCAGTATTTT. Its protein is CASSPPRDRGRADTQYF.

The chain joins TRBV5-1 to TRBJ1-2, with TRBD1 as a possible D gene (5 bases). V lost 2 bases to trimming and J lost 6 bases, with 11 bases between them. The CDR3 is made up of 13 amino acids. CDR1 is SGHRS, CDR2 YFSETQ, per germline. This CDR3 reads CASSFGGNDGYTF. CDR3 bases: TGCGCCAGCAGCTTCGGGGGGAATGATGGCTACACCTTC.

This chain connects TRBV27 to TRBJ1-5, with 8 bases matching TRBD1. The CDR3 spans 13 residues. Unmatched junction bases numbered 2, after V lost 6 bases and J lost 4 bases. The germline CDR1 and CDR2 sequences are MNHEY and SMNVEV (reference sequence). The CDR3 DNA follows: TGTGCCAGCAGGGACAGGGTGAATCAGCCCCAGCATTTT. It yields the protein CASRDRVNQPQHF.

The chain uses TRBV7-6 and TRBJ2-7; a possible D gene is TRBD1 (6 bases). This CDR3 is built from 12 residues. The germline V and J ends were trimmed by 2 bases and 6 bases, with 8 bases remaining between them. The germline V gene has CDR1 SGHVS and CDR2 FNYEAQ. In nucleotides, the CDR3 is TGTGCCAGCAGCTTATTAGGGGGCGAGCAGTACGTC. It is translated as CASSLLGGEQYV.

The rearrangement links TRBV4-1 to TRBJ2-7; a weak D match, TRBD2 (5 bases). The CDR3 runs to 15 residues. The V and J ends lost 1 base and 0 bases respectively, with 10 bases between them. Germline CDR1 and CDR2: MGHRA and YSYEKL. CDR3 nucleotides: TGCGCCAGCAGCCAAGTCGCGGGTAGCTCCTACGAGCAGTACGTC. This translates into CASSQVAGSSYEQYV.

This clonotype was counted at least ten times. This chain connects TRBV10-3 to TRBJ2-7; D uncertain. Germline V gene data show CDR1 as ENHRY and CDR2 as SYGVKD. There are 11 residues in the CDR3. The V and J ends lost 10 bases and 6 bases respectively, with 13 bases between them. CDR3 coding DNA: TGTGCCACCCTCTCCGGCGGCGAGCAGTACGTC. Its protein product is CATLSGGEQYV.

This chain connects TRBV7-2 to TRBJ1-6; D possibly corresponds to TRBD1 (5 bases). V lost 6 bases, J lost 3 bases, and 12 bases lay in between. This CDR3 comprises 15 residues. Germline V CDR1 and CDR2: SGHTA, FQGNSA. The CDR3 nucleotides read TGTGCCAGCAGACACCGGGACGACTATAATTCACCCCTCCACTTT. It yields the protein CASRHRDDYNSPLHF.

This clonotype was seen only a few times. The chain joins TRBV14 to TRBJ1-2, with a weak D call TRBD1 (5 bases). The V gene lost 1 base and the J gene lost 6 bases, with 9 bases spanning the gap. Germline CDR1 and CDR2: SGHDN and FVKESK. This CDR3 contains 13 residues. The CDR3: CASSQVGGDGYTF. CDR3 nucleotides: TGTGCCAGCAGCCAAGTGGGAGGGGATGGCTACACCTTC.

This clonotype was counted between two and nine times. The chain joins TRBV20-1 to TRBJ1-2; D gene unclear. The V end was cut by 5 bases, the J end by 6 bases, with 16 bases between. The CDR3 sequence is 13 residues long. Germline-derived CDR1 and CDR2 are DFQATT and SNEGSKA (reference sequence). CDR3 sequence (DNA): TGCAGTGCTGGAACTTTGGGGAAGGATGGCTACACCTTC. Translating gives CSAGTLGKDGYTF.

The chain is built from TRBV7-6 and TRBJ2-1; no firm D call. The CDR3 consists of 15 residues. Germline V gives CDR1 SGHVS, CDR2 FNYEAQ. Trimming cost V 2 bases and J 5 bases, with 13 bases left between them. The CDR3 reads CASSLKLPPDNEQFF. CDR3 nucleotide sequence: TGTGCCAGCAGCTTAAAACTACCTCCCGACAATGAGCAGTTCTTC.

The chain uses TRBV5-6 and TRBJ2-1; D is ambiguous. The CDR3 is 12 amino acids. The germline V gene has CDR1 SGHDT and CDR2 YYEEEE. Between the trimmed V and J ends, which lost 3 bases and 7 bases, there was a span of 8 bases. CDR3 loop: CASSSTFNEQFF. Here the CDR3 DNA reads TGTGCCAGCAGCTCCACGTTTAATGAGCAGTTCTTC.

In regard to this clonotype: This may stem from a read error, because a much larger clone lies one nucleotide away. The chain recombines TRBV6-5 with TRBJ2-3, with D unresolved. The V gene's germline CDR1 is MNHEY and CDR2 SVGAGI. CDR3 length: 13 amino acids. Trimming took off 7 bases at V and 2 bases at J, with 10 bases between the two ends. CDR3 in amino acids: CASISGFTDTQYF. CDR3 in DNA: TGTGCCAGCATTTCCGGGTTCACAGATACGCAGTATTTT.

This clonotype was detected only a few times. The rearrangement links TRBV10-3 to TRBJ2-3; maybe TRBD2 (7 bases). V lost 2 bases, J lost 6 bases, and 12 bases lay in between. Germline assignment: CDR1 ENHRY and CDR2 SYGVKD. The CDR3 totals 14 residues. The DNA for the CDR3 is TGTGCCATCAGTGAGGGGGGGGCCCTGGATACGCAGTATTTT. The encoded protein is CAISEGGALDTQYF.

Comment on this clonotype: The missing conserved phenylalanine or tryptophan at the end of this CDR3 makes a read error likely. V usage is TRBV29-1 and J usage is TRBJ2-1; no reliable D call. The germline V gene has CDR1 SQVTM and CDR2 ANQGSEA. V was shortened by 6 bases and J by 5 bases, with 20 bases between the two germline ends. The CDR3 has 15 residues. CDR3 amino acids: CSVLGTNQDNNEQFS. The DNA of the CDR3 is TGCAGCGTCCTGGGAACTAACCAGGATAACAATGAGCAGTTCTCC.

This chain uses TRBV4-1 with TRBJ2-3; D is undetermined. The CDR3 is made up of 14 amino acids. The germline gives CDR1 MGHRA, CDR2 YSYEKL. V was clipped by 4 bases and J by 6 bases, with 14 bases between them. The CDR3 here is CASSPFGSRDTQYF. In nucleotides, the CDR3 is TGCGCCAGCAGCCCCTTCGGTTCTCGGGATACGCAGTATTTT.

At least ten counts were recorded for this clonotype. The chain joins TRBV7-9 to TRBJ1-5, with D uncertain. CDR3 size: 14 residues. Germline assignment: CDR1 SEHNR and CDR2 FQNEAQ (reference sequence). V was cut by 6 bases and J by 2 bases, with 11 bases left in between. CDR3 residues: CASSTGEGNQPQHF. The CDR3 region has the DNA TGTGCCAGCAGTACGGGCGAAGGCAATCAGCCCCAGCATTTT.

CDR3 sequence: CASSQDTGEGEKLFF. The CDR3 DNA follows: TGTGCCAGCAGCCAAGATACAGGGGAGGGTGAAAAACTGTTTTTT. The chain joins TRBV14 to TRBJ1-4, with 7 bases lining up with TRBD1. The germline V gene encodes CDR1 SGHDN and CDR2 FVKESK. V lost 0 bases and J lost 7; bases outside the gene matches: 5. CDR3 length: 15 residues.

The chain combines TRBV29-1 with TRBJ2-7; 13 nucleotides match TRBD2. V shed 1 base, J shed 3 bases, and the junction held 0 bases outside the gene matches. Germline V gene data show CDR1 as SQVTM and CDR2 as ANQGSEA. This CDR3 spans 14 amino acids. CDR3 protein: CSVEGLAGGYEQYF. The DNA for the CDR3 is TGCAGCGTTGAAGGACTAGCGGGGGGCTACGAGCAGTACTTC.

The chain uses TRBV6-2 or TRBV6-3 and TRBJ2-2; TRBD2 matches 8 bases. The CDR3 extends over 18 amino acids. The germline CDR1 and CDR2 sequences are MNHEY and SVGEGT. The J segment lost 2 bases and the V segment lost 7 bases, leaving 15 bases of the junction unmatched. The CDR3 DNA follows: TGTGCCAGCATCCATACCGGGGGGGCAGGGGCCAACACCGGGGAGCTGTTTTTT. It codes for CASIHTGGAGANTGELFF.

The table lists this clonotype with many counts. The V call is TRBV10-3, the J call TRBJ1-1; unclear D gene. CDR3 length equals 13 residues. Germline loops: CDR1 ENHRY, CDR2 SYGVKD. Between the trimmed V and J ends, which lost 0 bases and 5 bases, there was a span of 7 bases. The CDR3 sequence: CAISESGGTEAFF. The CDR3 nucleotides are TGTGCCATCAGTGAGTCGGGTGGGACTGAAGCTTTCTTT.

This clonotype was recorded many times. The chain joins TRBV2 to TRBJ2-2, with 15 bases lining up with TRBD2. V shed 7 bases and J 0 bases; nucleotides not matched to a gene: 3. Germline assignment: CDR1 SNHLY and CDR2 FYNNEI. The CDR3 spans 17 residues. The CDR3 here is CASTGLAGGPNTGELFF. The CDR3 region has the DNA TGTGCCAGCACCGGACTAGCGGGGGGGCCGAACACCGGGGAGCTGTTTTTT. Filled out from reference TRBV2 and TRBJ2-2, the complete variable domain reads EPEVTQTPSHQVTQMGQEVILRCVPISNHLYFYWYRQILGQKVEFLVSFYNNEISEKSEIFDDQFSVERPDGSNFTLKIRSTKLEDSAMYFCASTGLAGGPNTGELFFGEGSRLTVL.

This clonotype was detected only a few times. CDR3 loop: CASSLSNGINTGELFF. The CDR3 DNA reads TGTGCCAGCAGTTTATCGAATGGGATCAACACCGGGGAGCTGTTTTTT. This chain links TRBV27 with TRBJ2-2; no firm D call. This CDR3 spans 16 amino acids. V gave up 0 bases and J gave up 2 bases, with 10 bases separating them. Germline V gene lookup returns CDR1 MNHEY and CDR2 SMNVEV (reference sequence).

This chain connects TRBV9 to TRBJ2-3; 7 nucleotides match TRBD2. Looked up from germline, CDR1 is SGDLS and CDR2 is YYNGEE. The length of the CDR3 is 15 residues. V trimming: 3 bases; J trimming: 9 bases; junction bases outside the gene matches: 13. The CDR3 loop reads CASSASSGQPGTQYF. The DNA of the CDR3 is TGTGCCAGCAGCGCATCTAGCGGCCAACCCGGAACGCAGTATTTT.

The chain recombines TRBV20-1 with TRBJ2-3; D gene ambiguous. The V gene lost 3 bases and the J gene lost 1 base, with 11 bases spanning the gap. CDR3 size: 14 residues. Germline V lookup: CDR1 DFQATT, CDR2 SNEGSKA (reference sequence). DNA of the CDR3: TGCAGTGCTAGGCCCGCTAGGGGCACAGATACGCAGTATTTT. As protein: CSARPARGTDTQYF.

In this sample, this clonotype turned up a few times. The chain joins TRBV4-1 to TRBJ2-3; D is unresolved. V was shortened by 0 bases and J by 4 bases, with 5 bases between the two germline ends. Germline V CDR1 and CDR2: MGHRA, YSYEKL. This CDR3 has 13 residues. CDR3 nucleotide sequence: TGCGCCAGCAGCCAAGATCAGGCAGATACGCAGTATTTT. Its translation is CASSQDQADTQYF.

This chain uses TRBV14 with TRBJ1-3, with 7 bases aligning to TRBD1. The junction had 5 bases not matched to a gene; V was cut back by 1 base and J by 2 bases. CDR3 length: 16 amino acids. Germline-derived CDR1 and CDR2 are SGHDN and FVKESK. CDR3 nucleotide sequence: TGTGCCAGCAGCCAAGGGGGGACAGCAACTGGAAACACCATATATTTT. Its translation: CASSQGGTATGNTIYF.